The clone carrying this T cell receptor beta chain was counted at least ten times. No antigen is known for it. The DNA ends 3 residues before the CDR3 does, and the rest of the CDR3 is filled in from the germline J gene. The data derive from a study of T cell clonality in common variable immunodeficiency. Findings and caveats of the study: Patient heterogeneity in the CVID cohort limited correlations between repertoire features and clinical complications. Reportedly, TCR beta sequences from common variable immunodeficiency showed fewer deletions and N-nucleotide insertions. CVID subjects shared fewer TCRbeta clones than healthy controls did.

Profiled with immunoSEQ multiplex PCR; TCRdb holds only in-frame clones, not every one. This sample has about 42,000 clones, each found more than once. Patients and controls were mostly of Caucasian heritage. CDR1 and CDR2 from the germline V gene are DFQATT and SNEGSKA (reference sequence). J gave up 1 base and V 3 bases, and 7 bases lay outside the gene matches. The CDR3 runs to 15 residues. The sample consisted of peripheral blood mononuclear cells. This clonotype was obtained from a human donor with common variable immunodeficiency. The rearrangement links TRBV20-1 to TRBJ2-3; TRBD1 aligns across 7 bases. CDR3 DNA (partial): TGCAGTGCTAGCTTCCGGGACAGCGGCACAGATACG. Encoded protein: CSASFRDSGTDT. The whole CDR3 reads CSASFRDSGTDTQYF.